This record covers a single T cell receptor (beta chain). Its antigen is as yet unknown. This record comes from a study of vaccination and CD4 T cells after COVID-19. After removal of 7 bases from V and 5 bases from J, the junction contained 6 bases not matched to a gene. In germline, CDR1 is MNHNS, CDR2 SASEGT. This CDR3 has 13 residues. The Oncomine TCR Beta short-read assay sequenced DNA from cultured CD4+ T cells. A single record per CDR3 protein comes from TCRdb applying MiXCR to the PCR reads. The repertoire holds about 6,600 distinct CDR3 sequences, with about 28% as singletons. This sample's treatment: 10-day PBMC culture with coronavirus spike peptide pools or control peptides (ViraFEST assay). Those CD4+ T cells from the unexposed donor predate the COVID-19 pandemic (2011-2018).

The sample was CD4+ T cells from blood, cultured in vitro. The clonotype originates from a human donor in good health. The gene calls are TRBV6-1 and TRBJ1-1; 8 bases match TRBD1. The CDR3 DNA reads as TGTGCCAGCATCGACAGGGGCGGTACTGAAGCTTTCTTT. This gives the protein CASIDRGGTEAFF.